This passage covers 30 T cell receptor beta chains from one sample sequenced in a study of blood T cell repertoires in COVID-19. TCRdb's table, derived via immunoSEQ multiplex PCR, lists solely in-frame clones and lacks some. The data show a few hundred thousand clones, roughly four fifths seen once. Sequenced sample: PBMCs or T cells enriched from blood (not recorded which). All receptors derive from a woman aged 50 to 60 who had recovered from COVID-19.

This clone occurred once. The chain employs TRBV5-1 and TRBJ2-7; maybe TRBD1 (6 bases). CDR3 size: 15 residues. CDR1 and CDR2 from the germline V gene are SGHRS and YFSETQ. Trimming pared 2 bases from V and 0 bases from J, leaving 12 bases between. The CDR3, as DNA: TGCGCCAGCAGCTTCACAGGGCTTTCCTCCTACGAGCAGTACTTC. Translated: CASSFTGLSSYEQYF.

This clone was seen once. The chain employs TRBV27 and TRBJ1-6; 7 bases map to TRBD1. The length of the CDR3 is 14 residues. The V segment lost 6 bases and the J segment 5 bases; nucleotides outside the gene matches: 4. CDR1 MNHEY and CDR2 SMNVEV come from the germline V gene (reference sequence). Here the CDR3 reads CASRWDSHNSPLHF. CDR3 DNA: TGTGCCAGCAGGTGGGACAGCCATAATTCACCCCTCCACTTT.

The V and J genes are TRBV30 and TRBJ1-1; 8 bases are shared with TRBD1. This CDR3 spans 14 amino acids. The ends lost 5 bases at V and 4 bases at J; junction bases unmatched: 9. Per germline, CDR1 GTSNPN and CDR2 SVGIG (reference sequence). In nucleotides, the CDR3 is TGTGCCTGGGGGGGGACAGGCATTAGCACTGAAGCTTTCTTT. This sequence encodes CAWGGTGISTEAFF.

This clone was found once. This chain uses TRBV11-2 with TRBJ1-1; a possible D gene is TRBD1 (5 bases). This CDR3 region has 12 residues. The V and J ends lost 1 base and 9 bases respectively, with 9 bases between them. Per germline, CDR1 SGHAT and CDR2 FQNNGV. The CDR3 DNA is TGTGCCAGCAGCTTAGGCGGGGGAAAAGCTTTCTTT. This sequence encodes CASSLGGGKAFF. The variable domain in full, completed from reference TRBV11-2 and TRBJ1-1, reads EAGVAQSPRYKIIEKRQSVAFWCNPISGHATLYWYQQILGQGPKLLIQFQNNGVVDDSQLPKDRFSAERLKGVDSTLKIQPAKLEDSAVYLCASSLGGGKAFFGQGTRLTVV.

The chain uses TRBV18 and TRBJ1-2; maybe TRBD1 (6 bases). Trimming left V 3 bases short and J 5 bases short, with 10 bases between. The CDR3 runs to 13 residues. Germline V gene lookup returns CDR1 KGHSH and CDR2 LQKENI. The CDR3 spells CASSPGDTYGYTF. DNA for the CDR3: TGTGCCAGCTCACCTGGGGACACATATGGCTACACCTTC.

The rearrangement uses TRBV5-4 and TRBJ1-2; 7 bases line up with TRBD1. Trimming cost V 1 base and J 2 bases; bases outside gene matches: 11. This CDR3 spans 17 amino acids. Germline values: CDR1 SGHNT, CDR2 YYREEE (reference sequence). In DNA form, the CDR3 reads TGTGCCAGCAGCTTGCTTGGACAGGACCTCTCAAACTATGGCTACACCTTC. Protein sequence: CASSLLGQDLSNYGYTF.

The rearrangement joins TRBV27 to TRBJ2-4, with 10 bases aligning to TRBD1. The length of the CDR3 is 15 residues. Looked up from germline, CDR1 is MNHEY and CDR2 is SMNVEV (reference sequence). The trim removed 5 bases at V and 1 base at J, leaving 2 bases unmatched. DNA of the CDR3: TGTGCCAGCAGTCAGGACAGGGGGGCCAAAAACATTCAGTACTTC. It codes for CASSQDRGAKNIQYF.

The rearrangement links TRBV5-5 to TRBJ1-6; 8 bases are shared with TRBD1. Germline V CDR1 and CDR2: SGHKS, YYEKEE (reference sequence). CDR3 length: 14 amino acids. Trimming took 8 bases from V and 9 from J; bases not matched to a gene: 10. In DNA, the CDR3 is TGTGCCAGTTCACAGGGGGGGGCCGGTTCACCCCTCCACTTT. The encoded protein is CASSQGGAGSPLHF.

V is TRBV3-1 (or the pseudogene TRBV3-2) and J is TRBJ2-3; 12 nucleotides line up with TRBD2. After removal of 3 bases from V and 1 base from J, the junction contained 5 bases not matched to a gene. Germline V lookup: CDR1 LGHDT, CDR2 YNNKEL (reference sequence). The CDR3 covers 17 residues. The CDR3 DNA sequence: TGTGCCAGCAGCCAGACGACTAGCGGGAGACGCACAGATACGCAGTATTTT. Translation gives CASSQTTSGRRTDTQYF.

The rearrangement uses TRBV11-2 and TRBJ2-3, with 8 positions matching TRBD2. The V segment lost 4 bases and the J segment 4 bases; nucleotides outside the gene matches: 7. The CDR3 spans 15 residues. CDR1 is SGHAT and CDR2 is FQNNGV in the germline V gene. The CDR3 DNA reads TGTGCCAGCAGCTCACAGCGGGGGAAGGCAGATACGCAGTATTTT. It encodes CASSSQRGKADTQYF.

The chain is built from TRBV7-2 and TRBJ1-5; TRBD1 is a possible D gene (6 bases). This CDR3 is 15 amino acids long. Germline V gives CDR1 SGHTA, CDR2 FQGNSA. The V end lost 2 bases, the J end lost 4 bases, and 12 bases lay between the germline ends. This chain's CDR3 is CASSLNRDYNQPQHF. DNA for the CDR3: TGTGCCAGCAGCTTAAACAGGGATTATAATCAGCCCCAGCATTTT.

This clone showed up just once. The V and J genes are TRBV6-5 and TRBJ1-1; 10 bases match TRBD1. After removal of 8 bases from V and 4 bases from J, the junction contained 4 bases not matched to a gene. The CDR3 is 13 residues long. Germline lookup yields CDR1 MNHEY and CDR2 SVGAGI. The CDR3: CASPTGGFTEAFF. In nucleotides, the CDR3 is TGTGCCAGCCCGACAGGGGGCTTCACTGAAGCTTTCTTT.

The J gene is TRBJ1-2, the V gene TRBV19, with 9 nucleotides matching TRBD1. Trimming at V came to 7 bases and at J to 0 bases, leaving 6 bases not matched to a gene. Germline V gene data show CDR1 as LNHDA and CDR2 as SQIVND (reference sequence). CDR3 size: 15 residues. CDR3 loop: CASTRGQGSNYGYTF. For the CDR3, the DNA is TGTGCCAGTACACGGGGACAGGGTTCTAACTATGGCTACACCTTC.

Only one count was recorded for this clone. This chain joins TRBV7-2 and TRBJ1-4; the match to TRBD1 covers 10 bases. Unmatched junction bases numbered 8, after V lost 5 bases and J lost 8 bases. Germline CDR1 SGHTA, CDR2 FQGNSA. The length of the CDR3 is 15 residues. In DNA form, the CDR3 reads TGTGCCAGCAGCAGGGGGGGACAGGGGAACGAAAAACTGTTTTTT. Its translation is CASSRGGQGNEKLFF.

The chain employs TRBV5-1 and TRBJ1-1; D might be TRBD1 (5 bases). CDR3 length: 13 amino acids. CDR1 and CDR2 (germline): SGHRS, YFSETQ. V was shortened by 5 bases and J by 4 bases, with 12 bases between the two germline ends. The CDR3 loop is CASSRAGGTEAFF. The CDR3 coding sequence is TGCGCCAGCAGTAGGGCGGGGGGCACTGAAGCTTTCTTT.

The chain employs TRBV3-1 (or the pseudogene TRBV3-2) and TRBJ1-2, with a possible D match to TRBD1 (6 bases). CDR1 LGHDT and CDR2 YNNKEL come from the germline V gene (reference sequence). The V and J ends lost 8 bases and 1 base respectively, with 17 bases between them. The CDR3 extends over 15 amino acids. CDR3 coding DNA: TGTGCCAGCGGTCCCTCGACAGGAATTAACTATGGCTACACCTTC. Translation: CASGPSTGINYGYTF.

This rearrangement joins TRBV5-1 to TRBJ2-1, with TRBD2 matching 7 bases. This CDR3 is built from 15 residues. Germline V CDR1 and CDR2: SGHRS, YFSETQ. The J segment lost 7 bases and the V segment lost 0 bases, leaving 7 bases of the junction unmatched. CDR3 DNA: TGCGCCAGCAGCTTGGATGCGGGAGTAGCGAATGAGCAGTTCTTC. Translating gives CASSLDAGVANEQFF.

The chain joins TRBV19 to TRBJ2-7, with 9 bases identical to TRBD1. The CDR3 sequence is 14 residues long. The junction had 4 bases not matched to a gene; V was cut back by 4 bases and J by 3 bases. CDR1 and CDR2 (germline): LNHDA, SQIVND (reference sequence). The DNA of the CDR3 is TGTGCCAGTAGTAGTAGGGGACAGGGCTACGAGCAGTACTTC. This sequence encodes CASSSRGQGYEQYF.

The chain employs TRBV7-2 and TRBJ2-7; D is possibly TRBD1 (7 bases). The CDR3 length is 19 residues. V dropped 1 base and J dropped 2 bases, with 24 bases sitting between them. Germline CDR1 reads SGHTA; CDR2 reads FQGNSA. This chain's CDR3 is CASSLGFSGRDRQAYEQYF. In nucleotides, the CDR3 is TGTGCCAGCAGCTTAGGGTTTTCGGGGCGGGACAGACAAGCCTACGAGCAGTACTTC. Filled out from reference TRBV7-2 and TRBJ2-7, the complete variable domain reads GAGVSQSPSNKVTEKGKDVELRCDPISGHTALYWYRQSLGQGLEFLIYFQGNSAPDKSGLPSDRFSAERTGGSVSTLTIQRTQQEDSAVYLCASSLGFSGRDRQAYEQYFGPGTRLTVT.

The chain is built from TRBV7-2 and TRBJ1-1; TRBD1 matches 9 bases. V dropped 0 bases and J dropped 0; count of bases not matched to a gene: 5. In germline, CDR1 is SGHTA, CDR2 FQGNSA. The CDR3 spans 17 residues. The CDR3 region has the DNA TGTGCCAGCAGCTTAGCTAGACAGGGGGGTATGAACACTGAAGCTTTCTTT. This gives the protein CASSLARQGGMNTEAFF.

This clone occurred once. V usage is TRBV7-2 and J usage is TRBJ2-5; TRBD2 aligns across 11 bases. This CDR3 has 15 amino acids. CDR1 is SGHTA and CDR2 is FQGNSA in the germline V gene. Trimming at V came to 7 bases and at J to 4 bases, leaving 8 bases not matched to a gene. CDR3 in DNA: TGTGCCAGCACCACCGGACTAGCGGGTGTAGAGACCCAGTACTTC. Translation gives CASTTGLAGVETQYF.

The sample holds one count of this clone. The chain combines TRBV6-1 with TRBJ1-3; the D gene is possibly TRBD1 (6 bases). Germline CDR1 reads MNHNS; CDR2 reads SASEGT. Trimming left V 0 bases short and J 2 bases short, with 8 bases between. The length of the CDR3 is 15 residues. This CDR3 reads CASSEARGPGNTIYF. The CDR3 region has the DNA TGTGCCAGCAGTGAAGCGCGGGGGCCTGGAAACACCATATATTTT.

The V and J genes are TRBV29-1 and TRBJ1-2; weak D call: TRBD1 (5 bases). The V gene's germline CDR1 is SQVTM and CDR2 ANQGSEA. V was trimmed by 0 bases and J by 9 bases, leaving 17 bases between them. This CDR3 has 14 amino acids. This chain's CDR3 is CSVEEGSGGVRYTF. CDR3 coding DNA: TGCAGCGTTGAAGAGGGATCCGGAGGGGTTCGCTACACCTTC.

The genes are TRBV9 and TRBJ1-2; D perhaps matches TRBD1 (5 bases). This CDR3 is 13 amino acids long. V lost 3 bases to trimming and J lost 1 base, with 7 bases between them. Germline CDR1 SGDLS, CDR2 YYNGEE. The CDR3 DNA sequence: TGTGCCAGCAGCGGAGACAGTAACTATGGCTACACCTTC. Translated, it gives CASSGDSNYGYTF.

V usage is TRBV30 and J usage is TRBJ1-2; D uncertain. V lost 5 bases and J lost 4, with 14 bases in between. CDR1 GTSNPN and CDR2 SVGIG come from the germline V gene (reference sequence). There are 13 residues in the CDR3. CDR3 amino acids: CAWLLDTFYGYTF. Here the CDR3 DNA reads TGTGCCTGGTTATTAGACACCTTCTATGGCTACACCTTC.

This chain links TRBV4-3 with TRBJ1-3; D gene uncertain. Trimming left V 1 base short and J 2 bases short, with 12 bases between. The CDR3 consists of 16 residues. Germline assignment: CDR1 LGHNA and CDR2 YSLEER. CDR3 in amino acids: CASSQAISSPGNTIYF. The CDR3 DNA sequence: TGCGCCAGCAGCCAAGCTATCTCTTCGCCTGGAAACACCATATATTTT.

The chain joins TRBV2 to TRBJ1-1; D gene uncertain. V was cut by 7 bases and J by 3 bases, with 12 bases left in between. CDR3 size: 13 residues. CDR1 is SNHLY, CDR2 FYNNEI, per germline. As DNA, the CDR3 is TGTGCCAGCACCCTCTCAGAGGACACTGAAGCTTTCTTT. It encodes CASTLSEDTEAFF.

CDR3 sequence (DNA): TGTGCCAGCAGCCATGCCCAGGGGGCAGCAACTAATGAAAAACTGTTTTTT. Protein sequence: CASSHAQGAATNEKLFF. The V call is TRBV4-2, the J call TRBJ1-4; TRBD1 matches at 8 bases. Trimming took 3 bases from V and 0 from J; bases not matched to a gene: 6. In germline, CDR1 is LGHNA, CDR2 YNFKEQ. This CDR3 contains 17 residues.

The rearrangement joins TRBV5-5 to TRBJ1-5; D is perhaps TRBD1 (5 bases). The CDR3 contains 13 residues. Germline CDR1 and CDR2: SGHKS and YYEKEE (reference sequence). Trimming pared 1 base from V and 5 bases from J, leaving 7 bases between. The CDR3 bases are TGTGCCAGCAGCTTGAGCAGGGATCAGCCCCAGCATTTT. This translates into CASSLSRDQPQHF.

The chain recombines TRBV18 with TRBJ1-4, with D possibly being TRBD1 (6 bases). This CDR3 comprises 14 residues. Trimming shortened V by 6 bases and J by 7 bases, and 15 bases separated the two germline ends. Germline CDR1 KGHSH, CDR2 LQKENI. The CDR3 loop reads CASSSKDSREKLFF. In DNA, the CDR3 is TGTGCCAGCTCCTCCAAGGACAGCCGTGAAAAACTGTTTTTT.